Below are 14 T cell receptor beta chains sequenced from a single sample in a study of blood T cell repertoires in COVID-19 (dated by TCRdb to about 2020). The protocol used for the library was the immunoSEQ multiplex PCR assay. TCRdb retrieved this table from immuneACCESS and kept in-frame rearrangements only. Not all clones are present; in checked studies, unresolved V genes account for under half, and no reason is known for the remainder. Counted in this sample were about 250,000 clones; roughly 84% of them appeared once. Of the sample, about 0.9% is held by the ten largest clones. Sequenced: peripheral blood. Receptors originate from a human donor with COVID-19, enrolled during active disease. The donor label of this sample is uncertain.

The chain combines TRBV18 with TRBJ1-1, with 9 bases identical to TRBD1. The CDR3 covers 16 residues. Germline CDR1 and CDR2: KGHSH and LQKENI. The V segment lost 5 bases and the J segment 3 bases; nucleotides outside the gene matches: 10. In nucleotides, the CDR3 is TGTGCCAGCTCAGCCCAACAGGGGGCCGGGGACACTGAAGCTTTCTTT. It translates to CASSAQQGAGDTEAFF.

This rearrangement joins TRBV7-2 to TRBJ2-3, with 13 bases matching TRBD2. There are 16 residues in the CDR3. The trim removed 4 bases at V and 4 bases at J, leaving 5 bases unmatched. CDR1 and CDR2 from the germline V gene are SGHTA and FQGNSA. The CDR3 spells CASSSGLAGVADTQYF. As DNA, the CDR3 is TGTGCCAGCAGCTCAGGACTAGCGGGAGTGGCAGATACGCAGTATTTT.

Notes on this clone: This specimen includes other DNA sequences encoding the same CDR3. The chain combines TRBV19 with TRBJ2-5; D not resolved. In germline, CDR1 is LNHDA, CDR2 SQIVND (reference sequence). CDR3 length equals 13 residues. V lost 3 bases to trimming and J lost 2 bases, with 7 bases between them. This chain's CDR3 is CASSIARQETQYF. CDR3 nucleotide sequence: TGTGCCAGTAGTATCGCCCGGCAAGAGACCCAGTACTTC.

The J gene is TRBJ1-1, the V gene TRBV30; possibly TRBD1 for D (6 bases). Germline V gives CDR1 GTSNPN, CDR2 SVGIG (reference sequence). The CDR3 is 13 residues long. V was trimmed by 4 bases and J by 9 bases, leaving 18 bases between them. This CDR3 reads CAWTPGGTSKAFF. CDR3 nucleotides: TGTGCCTGGACCCCCGGGGGGACATCGAAAGCTTTCTTT.

The chain recombines TRBV15 with TRBJ1-3; D remains unclear. Germline loops: CDR1 LNHNV, CDR2 YYDKDF (reference sequence). V was clipped by 2 bases and J by 3 bases, with 8 bases between them. This CDR3 region has 14 residues. CDR3 residues: CATSRRGSGNTIYF. As DNA, the CDR3 is TGTGCCACCAGCAGAAGAGGGAGTGGAAACACCATATATTTT.

The chain carries TRBV5-1 and TRBJ2-7; D is uncertain. From germline, CDR1 is SGHRS and CDR2 YFSETQ. This CDR3 region has 11 residues. Trimming stripped 0 bases from V and 7 bases from J, with 5 bases between. In DNA, the CDR3 is TGCGCCAGCAGCTTGGCCGGGGAGCAGTACTTC. This encodes CASSLAGEQYF. Full variable domain (outside the CDR3, taken from reference TRBV5-1 and TRBJ2-7): KAGVTQTPRYLIKTRGQQVTLSCSPISGHRSVSWYQQTPGQGLQFLFEYFSETQRNKGNFPGRFSGRQFSNSRSEMNVSTLELGDSALYLCASSLAGEQYFGPGTRLTVT.

The chain is built from TRBV6-6 and TRBJ1-5; D is uncertain. The CDR3 is made up of 14 amino acids. Germline lookup yields CDR1 MNHNY and CDR2 SVGAGI (reference sequence). Deletions cut 6 bases from V and 5 bases from J, with 14 bases between. The CDR3 region has the DNA TGTGCCAGCAGGCCGACGGGAACCTATCAGCCCCAGCATTTT. This encodes CASRPTGTYQPQHF.

The sample holds one count of this clone. V is TRBV28 and J is TRBJ1-1; D remains unclear. This CDR3 has 13 residues. CDR1 and CDR2 (germline): MDHEN, SYDVKM. Trimming stripped 7 bases from V and 8 bases from J, with 17 bases between. CDR3 in DNA: TGTGCCAGCATACGTGGTCTCGACATGGAAGCTTTCTTT. Its translation: CASIRGLDMEAFF. The whole variable domain, filled in from reference TRBV28 and TRBJ1-1, reads DVKVTQSSRYLVKRTGEKVFLECVQDMDHENMFWYRQDPGLGLRLIYFSYDVKMKEKGDIPEGYSVSREKKERFSLILESASTNQTSMYLCASIRGLDMEAFFGQGTRLTVV.

This clone was detected only a few times. This chain connects TRBV5-1 to TRBJ1-3; D gene unclear. The CDR3 runs to 13 residues. Germline CDR1 reads SGHRS; CDR2 reads YFSETQ. The germline V and J ends were trimmed by 2 bases and 4 bases, with 7 bases remaining between them. The CDR3 loop is CASSLLPGNTIYF. The CDR3 DNA is TGCGCCAGCAGCTTACTACCCGGAAACACCATATATTTT.

The chain combines TRBV30 with TRBJ1-5; tentative D call: TRBD1 (5 bases). Per the germline V gene, CDR1 is GTSNPN and CDR2 is SVGIG (reference sequence). The CDR3 covers 13 residues. The V end was cut by 3 bases, the J end by 6 bases, with 12 bases between. CDR3 protein: CAWSPGGGQPQHF. The CDR3 bases are TGTGCCTGGAGCCCGGGGGGAGGTCAGCCCCAGCATTTT.

This chain joins TRBV28 and TRBJ2-1; D unclear. Germline lookup yields CDR1 MDHEN and CDR2 SYDVKM. The CDR3 has 15 residues. V lost 4 bases and J lost 2, with 12 bases in between. CDR3 amino acids: CASSSLRYPYNEQFF. In DNA, the CDR3 is TGTGCCAGCAGTTCCCTCCGCTACCCCTACAATGAGCAGTTCTTC. Full variable domain (rest looked up from reference TRBV28 and TRBJ2-1): DVKVTQSSRYLVKRTGEKVFLECVQDMDHENMFWYRQDPGLGLRLIYFSYDVKMKEKGDIPEGYSVSREKKERFSLILESASTNQTSMYLCASSSLRYPYNEQFFGPGTRLTVL.

V is TRBV10-3 and J is TRBJ2-5, with 8 bases that match TRBD1. The V gene's germline CDR1 is ENHRY and CDR2 SYGVKD. Trimming removed 3 bases from V and 1 base from J; junction bases left unmatched: 13. This CDR3 is 18 amino acids long. This chain's CDR3 is CAISDLGSGGRGQETQYF. The CDR3 DNA reads as TGTGCCATCAGTGACTTGGGTTCAGGGGGCAGAGGCCAAGAGACCCAGTACTTC.

The chain couples TRBV6-5 to TRBJ1-2; tentative D call: TRBD1 (6 bases). V lost 11 bases to trimming and J lost 6 bases, with 16 bases between them. CDR1 and CDR2 from the germline V gene are MNHEY and SVGAGI. The CDR3 runs to 12 residues. The CDR3 DNA reads as TGTGCCTCCGAGGGGGTCGGAGATGGCTACACCTTC. Amino acid sequence: CASEGVGDGYTF.

The gene calls are TRBV29-1 and TRBJ1-1; 8 positions match TRBD1. The germline V gene has CDR1 SQVTM and CDR2 ANQGSEA. The CDR3 totals 13 residues. V shed 7 bases and J 1 base; nucleotides not matched to a gene: 5. The CDR3 sequence is CSARGPENTEAFF. CDR3 bases: TGCAGCGCCAGGGGGCCTGAGAACACTGAAGCTTTCTTT.